This T cell receptor beta chain came from a study of T-cell memory formation after mild COVID-19. Background on the study: The TCR clusters were mostly specific to one donor. The study's findings and limits: The study found balanced CD4/CD8 in clones contracting day 15 to 85 and a CD4+ lean in later expanders.

Barcoded TCR alpha and TCR beta cDNA libraries with UMIs came from 5'RACE using constant-segment primers. TCRdb reanalysed the 5' RACE reads using MiXCR and keeps one entry per CDR3 protein. The data show around 110,000 distinct CDR3 sequences, approximately 15% seen once. There are many counts of this clonotype. Its antigen is as yet unknown. The CDR3 length is 19 residues. V gave up 1 base and J gave up 0 bases, with 16 bases separating them. The source is a man between 18 and 29 years old who had mild COVID-19 (a few samples of this study predate the infection). Cell type and time point are not known. The chain carries TRBV12-3 or TRBV12-4 and TRBJ2-6; unclear D gene. Sequencing was done on a sample of PBMCs or a T cell subset sorted from them (not recorded which). The CDR3: CASSLGPNSRPSGANVLTF. In DNA, the CDR3 is TGTGCCAGCAGTTTAGGCCCCAACAGCCGGCCCTCTGGGGCCAACGTCCTGACTTTC.